These 7 T cell receptor beta chains came from one sample sequenced in a study of blood T cell repertoires in COVID-19. Here immunoSEQ multiplex PCR was the method, and the copy in TCRdb shows in-frame clones only, minus some. The sample yields about 140,000 clones, 88% seen once. The source material was peripheral blood. The receptors stem from a woman in her 50s with acute or convalescent COVID-19.

With regard to this clone: One junction end does not reproduce the germline sequence, and a read error may be involved. This chain joins TRBV7-7 and TRBJ2-2, with D possibly matching TRBD1 (5 bases). The CDR3 extends over 16 amino acids. The germline gives CDR1 SSHAT, CDR2 FNYEAQ (reference sequence). CDR3 sequence (DNA): TGTGCTAGCAGCTTAGGGCGGACAATAAACACCGGGGAGCTGTTTTTT. Protein: CASSLGRTINTGELFF.

This chain connects TRBV3-1 (or the pseudogene TRBV3-2) to TRBJ2-7; 10 nucleotides match TRBD2. V lost 2 bases to trimming and J lost 2 bases; unmatched junction nucleotides: 3. From germline, CDR1 is LGHDT and CDR2 YNNKEL (reference sequence). The CDR3 sequence is 15 residues long. The CDR3 DNA sequence: TGTGCCAGCAGCCAAAGCCTAGCGGGAGCCTACGAGCAGTACTTC. Translating it yields CASSQSLAGAYEQYF.

This chain connects TRBV27 to TRBJ2-3; TRBD2 might be the D (6 bases). The ends were cut back, 5 bases at V and 7 bases at J, with 22 bases in the middle. The germline gives CDR1 MNHEY, CDR2 SMNVEV (reference sequence). The CDR3 covers 16 residues. The CDR3 DNA is TGTGCCAGCAGTCGGGCAACTAGCCGGTTTGTAAATACGCAGTATTTT. Translation gives CASSRATSRFVNTQYF.

This chain links TRBV7-8 with TRBJ2-1; TRBD1 matches at 7 bases. The CDR3 totals 11 residues. J gave up 14 bases and V 5 bases, and 6 bases lay outside the gene matches. The germline CDR1 and CDR2 sequences are SGHVS and FQNEAQ. For the CDR3, the DNA is TGTGCCAGCAGCCAGACAGGGAGCAAGTTCTTC. This codes for CASSQTGSKFF.

The CDR3 coding sequence is TGTGCCTCGAGAGACAGGTCCAGCAATCAGCCCCAGCATTTT. Protein: CASRDRSSNQPQHF. The chain joins TRBV24-1 to TRBJ1-5, with a weak D call TRBD1 (6 bases). Germline V gene sequence: CDR1 KGHDR, CDR2 SFDVKD. Trimming removed 12 bases at V and 1 base at J, with 15 bases between. The CDR3 has 14 residues.

This clone was detected once. This rearrangement joins TRBV6-6 to TRBJ1-2, with unresolved D. Trimming pared 3 bases from V and 8 bases from J, leaving 13 bases between. The CDR3 contains 13 residues. CDR1 is MNHNY, CDR2 SVGAGI, per germline (reference sequence). The CDR3: CASSYSYYWGYTF. Written as DNA, the CDR3 is TGTGCCAGCAGTTATTCATATTACTGGGGCTACACCTTC.

This clone has only a few counts. The CDR3 protein is CASSSGVNEKLFF. The CDR3 DNA follows: TGTGCCAGTTCCTCGGGGGTTAATGAAAAACTGTTTTTT. The V gene is TRBV18, the J gene TRBJ1-4; D might be TRBD1 (5 bases). CDR3 length: 13 amino acids. Germline values: CDR1 KGHSH, CDR2 LQKENI. The V and J ends lost 9 bases and 4 bases respectively, with 12 bases between them.